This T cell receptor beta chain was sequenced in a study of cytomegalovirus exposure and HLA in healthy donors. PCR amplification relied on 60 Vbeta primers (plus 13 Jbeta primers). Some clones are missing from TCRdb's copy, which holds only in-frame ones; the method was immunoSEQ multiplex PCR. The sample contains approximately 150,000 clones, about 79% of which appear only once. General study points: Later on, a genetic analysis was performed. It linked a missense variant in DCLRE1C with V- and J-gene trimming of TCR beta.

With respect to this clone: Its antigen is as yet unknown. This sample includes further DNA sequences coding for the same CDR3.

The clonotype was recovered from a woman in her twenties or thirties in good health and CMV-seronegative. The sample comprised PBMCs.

Here the CDR3 DNA reads TGTGCCTGGAGTAGTCAGGGGAATCAGCCCCAGCATTTT. It is translated as CAWSSQGNQPQHF. The V call is TRBV30, the J call TRBJ1-5; D is perhaps TRBD1 (6 bases). The CDR3 consists of 13 residues. V lost 2 bases and J lost 4, with 9 bases in between. Germline CDR1 and CDR2: GTSNPN and SVGIG (reference sequence).